Here is one T cell receptor (beta chain) with its context. Looked up from germline, CDR1 is MNHEY and CDR2 is SVGAGI. V was pared by 9 bases and J by 3 bases, with 11 bases of the junction left unmatched. The CDR3 is made up of 15 amino acids. Original processing methods: Estimation of nucleated cell counts relied on the amplification of reference gene primers. TCRdb's copy holds only in-frame clones and misses some; the assay was immunoSEQ multiplex PCR. For V, J and clone size, that table is used; D and trimming come from the DNA. Counted here are about 230,000 clones, approximately 87% occurring once; the ten biggest clones make up 2.5% to 3%. The data were obtained in a study of blood T cell repertoires in COVID-19. Study information: From T cells, B-cell-depleted T cells, or PBMCs came the material, which was cDNA or gDNA.

The J gene is TRBJ1-2, the V gene TRBV6-5; 9 bases agree with TRBD1. The clonotype was recovered from a woman in her 70s with active or convalescent COVID-19. Sequenced input: peripheral blood. The CDR3 here is CASAPRTGEDYGYTF. The DNA for the CDR3 is TGTGCCAGTGCCCCAAGGACAGGGGAAGACTATGGCTACACCTTC.